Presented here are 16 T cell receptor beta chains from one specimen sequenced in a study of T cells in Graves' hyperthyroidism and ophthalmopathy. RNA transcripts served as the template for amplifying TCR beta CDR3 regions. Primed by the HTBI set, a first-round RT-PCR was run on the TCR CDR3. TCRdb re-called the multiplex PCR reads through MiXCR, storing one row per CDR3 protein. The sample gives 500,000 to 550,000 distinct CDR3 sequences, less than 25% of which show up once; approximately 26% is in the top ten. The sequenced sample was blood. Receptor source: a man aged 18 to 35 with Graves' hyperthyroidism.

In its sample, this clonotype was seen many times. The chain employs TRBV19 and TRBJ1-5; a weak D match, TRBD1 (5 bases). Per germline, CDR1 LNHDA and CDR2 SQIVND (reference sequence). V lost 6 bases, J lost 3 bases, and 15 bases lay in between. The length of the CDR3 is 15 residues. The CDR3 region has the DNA TGTGCCAGTAGAGTCGAGGGGTCGTACAATCAGCCCCAGCATTTT. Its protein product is CASRVEGSYNQPQHF.

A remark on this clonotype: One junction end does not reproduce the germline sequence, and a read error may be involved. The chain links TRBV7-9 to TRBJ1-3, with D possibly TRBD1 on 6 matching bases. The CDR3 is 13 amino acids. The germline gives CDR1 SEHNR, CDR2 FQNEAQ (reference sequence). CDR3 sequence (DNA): TGTGGCAGCAGTCCCCGGGACATGTACACCATATATTTT. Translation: CGSSPRDMYTIYF.

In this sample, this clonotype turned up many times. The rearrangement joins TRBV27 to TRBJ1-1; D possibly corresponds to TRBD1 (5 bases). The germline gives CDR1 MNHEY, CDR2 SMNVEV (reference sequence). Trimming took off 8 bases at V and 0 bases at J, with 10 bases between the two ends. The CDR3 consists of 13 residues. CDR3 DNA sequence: TGTGCCAGCCGAGACAGCATGAACACTGAAGCTTTCTTT. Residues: CASRDSMNTEAFF.

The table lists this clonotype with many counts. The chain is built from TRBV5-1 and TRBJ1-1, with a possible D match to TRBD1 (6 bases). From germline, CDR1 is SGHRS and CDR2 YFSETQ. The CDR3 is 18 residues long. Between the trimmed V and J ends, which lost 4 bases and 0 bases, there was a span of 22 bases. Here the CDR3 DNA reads TGCGCCAGCAGCCCATCGAGAGGGGGTCGTCGGATGAACACTGAAGCTTTCTTT. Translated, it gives CASSPSRGGRRMNTEAFF.

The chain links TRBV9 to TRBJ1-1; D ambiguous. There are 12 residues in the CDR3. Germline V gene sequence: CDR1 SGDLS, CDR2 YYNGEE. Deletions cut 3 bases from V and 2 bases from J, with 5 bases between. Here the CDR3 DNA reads TGTGCCAGCAGCGCGTCAAACACTGAAGCTTTCTTT. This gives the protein CASSASNTEAFF.

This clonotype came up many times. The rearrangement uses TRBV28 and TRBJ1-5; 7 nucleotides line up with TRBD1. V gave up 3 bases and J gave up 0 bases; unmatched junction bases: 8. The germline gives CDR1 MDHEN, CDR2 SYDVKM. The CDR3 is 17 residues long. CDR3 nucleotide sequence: TGTGCCAGCAGTTTCCTCTCGGACAGGAGTAGCAATCAGCCCCAGCATTTT. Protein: CASSFLSDRSSNQPQHF.

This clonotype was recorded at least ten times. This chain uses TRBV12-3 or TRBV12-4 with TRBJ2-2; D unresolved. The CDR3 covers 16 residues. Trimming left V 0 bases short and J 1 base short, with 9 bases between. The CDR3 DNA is TGTGCCAGCAGTTTAGCGCTTATAGGGAACACCGGGGAGCTGTTTTTT. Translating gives CASSLALIGNTGELFF.

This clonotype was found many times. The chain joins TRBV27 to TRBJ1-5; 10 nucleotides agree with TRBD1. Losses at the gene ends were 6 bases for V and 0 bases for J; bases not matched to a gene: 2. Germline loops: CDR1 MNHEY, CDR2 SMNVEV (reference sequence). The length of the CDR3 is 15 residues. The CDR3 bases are TGTGCCAGCAGGACAGGGGGCTATAGCAATCAGCCCCAGCATTTT. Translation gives CASRTGGYSNQPQHF.

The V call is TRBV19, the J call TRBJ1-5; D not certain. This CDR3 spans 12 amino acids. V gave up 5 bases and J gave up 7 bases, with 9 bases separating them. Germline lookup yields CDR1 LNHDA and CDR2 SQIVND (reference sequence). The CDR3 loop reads CASSGVYQPQHF. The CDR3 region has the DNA TGTGCCAGTAGTGGGGTTTACCAGCCCCAGCATTTT.

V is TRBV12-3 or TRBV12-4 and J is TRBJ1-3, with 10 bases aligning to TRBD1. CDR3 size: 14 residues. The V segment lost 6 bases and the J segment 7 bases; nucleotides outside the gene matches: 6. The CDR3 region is CASSADRGRNTIYF. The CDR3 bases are TGTGCCAGCAGCGCCGACAGGGGGCGGAACACCATATATTTT.

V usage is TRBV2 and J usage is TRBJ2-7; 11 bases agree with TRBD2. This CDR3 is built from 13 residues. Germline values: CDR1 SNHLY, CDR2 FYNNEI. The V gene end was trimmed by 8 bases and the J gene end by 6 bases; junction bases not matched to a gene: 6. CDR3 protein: CASGGLAGGEQYF. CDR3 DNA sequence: TGTGCCAGCGGAGGGCTAGCGGGAGGCGAGCAGTACTTC.

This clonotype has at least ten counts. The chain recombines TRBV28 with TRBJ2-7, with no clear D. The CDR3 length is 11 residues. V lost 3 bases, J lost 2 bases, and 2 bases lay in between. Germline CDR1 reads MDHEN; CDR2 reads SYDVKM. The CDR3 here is CASSFTYEQYF. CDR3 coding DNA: TGTGCCAGCAGTTTTACCTACGAGCAGTACTTC. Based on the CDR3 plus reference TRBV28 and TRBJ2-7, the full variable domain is DVKVTQSSRYLVKRTGEKVFLECVQDMDHENMFWYRQDPGLGLRLIYFSYDVKMKEKGDIPEGYSVSREKKERFSLILESASTNQTSMYLCASSFTYEQYFGPGTRLTVT.

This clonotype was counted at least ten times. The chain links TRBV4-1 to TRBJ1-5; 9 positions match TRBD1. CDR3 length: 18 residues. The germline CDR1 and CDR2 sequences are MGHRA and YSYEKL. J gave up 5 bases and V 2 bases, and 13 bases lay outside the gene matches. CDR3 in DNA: TGCGCCAGCAGCCAACTACCCCTGCCCCGGGACAGGGATCAGCCCCAGCATTTT. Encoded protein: CASSQLPLPRDRDQPQHF.

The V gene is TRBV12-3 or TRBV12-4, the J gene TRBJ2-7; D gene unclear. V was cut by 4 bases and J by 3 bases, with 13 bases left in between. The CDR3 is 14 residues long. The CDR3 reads CASSYLPGDYEQYF. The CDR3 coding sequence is TGTGCCAGCAGTTATCTCCCAGGCGACTACGAGCAGTACTTC.

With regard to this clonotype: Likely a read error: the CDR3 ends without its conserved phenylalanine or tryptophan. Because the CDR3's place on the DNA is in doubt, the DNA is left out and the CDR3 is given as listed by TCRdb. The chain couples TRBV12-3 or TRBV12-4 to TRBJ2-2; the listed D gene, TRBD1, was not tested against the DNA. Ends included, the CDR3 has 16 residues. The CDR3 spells CASSSTGEAKAGELLV.

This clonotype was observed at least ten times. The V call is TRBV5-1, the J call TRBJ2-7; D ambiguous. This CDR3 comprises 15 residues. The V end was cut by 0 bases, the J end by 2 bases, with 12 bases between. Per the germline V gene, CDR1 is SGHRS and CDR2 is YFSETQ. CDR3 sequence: CASSLGVGKTYEQYF. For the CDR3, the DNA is TGCGCCAGCAGCTTGGGGGTGGGCAAGACCTACGAGCAGTACTTC.